This T cell receptor beta chain stems from a study of T cells after yellow fever vaccination. Study observations and caveats: Relatively few clonotypes were ones that appeared in both CD4 and CD8 compartments.

This clonotype was counted ten times or more. 5'RACE template switching produced TCR cDNA carrying a universal primer site and UMIs. MiXCR, run by TCRdb on the 5' RACE reads, gives a single entry per CDR3 protein. The sample lists more than 45,000 distinct CDR3 sequences; approximately 6% were seen once. The CDR3 sequence is 14 residues long. Trimming pared 7 bases from V and 3 bases from J, leaving 10 bases between. The rearrangement links TRBV12-3 or TRBV12-4 to TRBJ2-6; tentatively, D is TRBD1 (5 bases). This TCR came from a man between 18 and 29 years old who received the YFV17D yellow fever vaccine. The sample was PBMCs, either bulk or a sorted T-cell subset (CD4+, CD8+, memory, or dextramer-sorted; not recorded which), taken on the day of the yellow fever booster vaccination. CDR3 coding DNA: TGTGCCAGCACAGGGTTTGGTGGGGCCAACGTCCTGACTTTC. Residues: CASTGFGGANVLTF.